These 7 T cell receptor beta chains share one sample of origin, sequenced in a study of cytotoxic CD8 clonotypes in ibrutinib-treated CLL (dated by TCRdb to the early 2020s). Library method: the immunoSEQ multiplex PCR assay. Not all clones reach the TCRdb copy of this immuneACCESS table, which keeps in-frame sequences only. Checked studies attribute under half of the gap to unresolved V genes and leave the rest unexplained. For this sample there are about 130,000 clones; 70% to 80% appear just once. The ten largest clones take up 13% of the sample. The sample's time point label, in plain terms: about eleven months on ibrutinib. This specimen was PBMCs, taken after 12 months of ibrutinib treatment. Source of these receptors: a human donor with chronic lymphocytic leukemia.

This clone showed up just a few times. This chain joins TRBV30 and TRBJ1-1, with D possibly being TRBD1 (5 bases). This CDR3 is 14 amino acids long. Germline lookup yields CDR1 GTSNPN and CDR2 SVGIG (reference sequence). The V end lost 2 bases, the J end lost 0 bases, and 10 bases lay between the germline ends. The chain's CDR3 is CAWSPGTLNTEAFF. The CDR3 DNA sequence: TGTGCCTGGAGTCCCGGGACGTTGAACACTGAAGCTTTCTTT.

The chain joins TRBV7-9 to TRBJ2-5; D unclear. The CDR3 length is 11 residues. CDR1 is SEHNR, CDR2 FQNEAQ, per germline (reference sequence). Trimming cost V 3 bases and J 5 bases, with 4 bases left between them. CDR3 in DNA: TGTGCCAGCAGCTTGGTGGAGACCCAGTACTTC. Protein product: CASSLVETQYF.

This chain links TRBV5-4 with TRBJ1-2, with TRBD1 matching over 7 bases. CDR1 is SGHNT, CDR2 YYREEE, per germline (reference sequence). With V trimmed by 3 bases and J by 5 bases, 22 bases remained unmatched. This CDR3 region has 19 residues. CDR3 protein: CASSSPGHRGGTMVYGYTF. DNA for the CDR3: TGTGCCAGCAGCTCCCCGGGACACAGGGGCGGGACTATGGTTTATGGCTACACCTTC.

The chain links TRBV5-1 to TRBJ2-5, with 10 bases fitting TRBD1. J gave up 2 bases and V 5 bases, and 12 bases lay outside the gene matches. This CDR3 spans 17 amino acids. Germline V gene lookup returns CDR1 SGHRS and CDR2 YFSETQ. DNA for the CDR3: TGCGCCAGCAGTAACGCCGGGACAGGGGTAATACAAGAGACCCAGTACTTC. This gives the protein CASSNAGTGVIQETQYF.

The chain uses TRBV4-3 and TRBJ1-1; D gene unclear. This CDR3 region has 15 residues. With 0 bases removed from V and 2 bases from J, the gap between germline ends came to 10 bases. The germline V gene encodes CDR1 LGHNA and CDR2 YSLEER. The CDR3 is CASSQERKINTEAFF. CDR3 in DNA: TGCGCCAGCAGCCAAGAAAGGAAAATTAACACTGAAGCTTTCTTT.

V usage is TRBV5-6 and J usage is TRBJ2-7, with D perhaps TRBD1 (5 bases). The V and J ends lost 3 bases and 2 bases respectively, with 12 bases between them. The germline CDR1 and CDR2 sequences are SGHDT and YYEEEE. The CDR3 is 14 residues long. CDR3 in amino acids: CASSSPTEAYEQYF. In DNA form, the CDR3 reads TGTGCCAGCAGCTCACCGACAGAAGCCTACGAGCAGTACTTC.

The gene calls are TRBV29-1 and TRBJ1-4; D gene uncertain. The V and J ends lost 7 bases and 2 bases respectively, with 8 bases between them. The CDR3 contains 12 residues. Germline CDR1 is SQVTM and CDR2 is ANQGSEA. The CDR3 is CSAIWTNEKLFF. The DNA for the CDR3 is TGCAGCGCTATATGGACTAATGAAAAACTGTTTTTT.